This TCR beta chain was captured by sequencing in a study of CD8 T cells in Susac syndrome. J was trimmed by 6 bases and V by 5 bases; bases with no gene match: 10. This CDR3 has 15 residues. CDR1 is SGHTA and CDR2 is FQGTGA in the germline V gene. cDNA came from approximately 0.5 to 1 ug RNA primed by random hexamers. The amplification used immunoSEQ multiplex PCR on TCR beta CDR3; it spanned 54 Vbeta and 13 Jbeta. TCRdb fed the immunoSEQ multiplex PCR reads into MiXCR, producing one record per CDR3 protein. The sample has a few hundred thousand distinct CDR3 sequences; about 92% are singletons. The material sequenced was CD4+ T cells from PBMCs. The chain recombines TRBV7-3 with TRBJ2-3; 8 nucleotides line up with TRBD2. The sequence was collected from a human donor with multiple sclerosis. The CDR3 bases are TGTGCCAGCAGCGCGCTTTTAGCGGGGATGGATACGCAGTATTTT. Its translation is CASSALLAGMDTQYF.